The 12 T cell receptor beta chains listed next were all sequenced from one sample in a study of blood T cells in healthy people across ages. For the second PCR, which ran for about 7 to 11 cycles, a sample-barcoded 5' primer and a J-beta primer mix were used. One entry per CDR3 protein results from TCRdb running MiXCR on the 5' RACE reads. The data contain approximately 790,000 distinct CDR3 sequences, 60% to 80% of them seen just once; the ten biggest clones take up roughly a quarter. The sequenced sample was blood. These receptors all come from a man aged 30 to 45 in good health.

This sequence joins TRBV7-3 and TRBJ2-1; possibly TRBD1 for D (5 bases). The CDR3 has 15 amino acids. V was shortened by 7 bases and J by 4 bases, with 17 bases between the two germline ends. CDR1 is SGHTA, CDR2 FQGTGA, per germline. CDR3 in DNA: TGTGCCAGCACCGGACCAGGGTGGCGGTACAATGAGCAGTTCTTC. Its translation: CASTGPGWRYNEQFF. Filled out from reference TRBV7-3 and TRBJ2-1, the complete variable domain reads GAGVSQTPSNKVTEKGKYVELRCDPISGHTALYWYRQSLGQGPEFLIYFQGTGAADDSGLPNDRFFAVRPEGSVSTLKIQRTERGDSAVYLCASTGPGWRYNEQFFGPGTRLTVL.

CDR3 loop: CASSQVVRVGSPLHF. DNA of the CDR3: TGCGCCAGCAGCCAAGTGGTCAGGGTGGGCTCACCCCTCCACTTT. The chain carries TRBV4-3 and TRBJ1-6, with D perhaps TRBD1 (5 bases). The CDR3 length is 15 residues. V was shortened by 1 base and J by 10 bases, with 14 bases between the two germline ends. Germline assignment: CDR1 LGHNA and CDR2 YSLEER.

This chain connects TRBV20-1 to TRBJ1-2; tentative D call: TRBD1 (6 bases). Trimming removed 0 bases at V and 3 bases at J, with 11 bases between. There are 14 residues in the CDR3. Germline CDR1 is DFQATT and CDR2 is SNEGSKA (reference sequence). The CDR3 spells CSAREDRNYYGYTF. CDR3 bases: TGCAGTGCTAGAGAGGACAGAAACTACTATGGCTACACCTTC.

J is TRBJ2-5 and V is TRBV5-1; 7 bases match TRBD1. Gene TRBJ2-1 matches the end of the DNA better, so the J call may be wrong. CDR3 length: 17 residues. Germline V gene lookup returns CDR1 SGHRS and CDR2 YFSETQ. The CDR3 DNA reads as TGCGCCAGCAGCTCCGGGACAGTTCAGGGGAAAGGAGAGACCCAGTTCTTC. It translates to CASSSGTVQGKGETQFF.

V gene TRBV4-3 combines with J gene TRBJ2-7, with 7 nucleotides matching TRBD2. The DNA end is a closer match to TRBJ2-5, so the J assignment may be wrong. Germline values: CDR1 LGHNA, CDR2 YSLEER. The CDR3 spans 16 residues. CDR3 region: CASSQDIQRGQETQYF. CDR3 coding DNA: TGCGCCAGCAGCCAAGATATTCAGCGGGGCCAAGAGACCCAGTACTTC.

The chain recombines TRBV29-1 with TRBJ2-5; 8 positions agree with TRBD1. The DNA end lines up better with TRBJ2-7; the J call may be wrong. CDR1 is SQVTM, CDR2 ANQGSEA, per germline. CDR3 length: 15 amino acids. For the CDR3, the DNA is TGCAGCGTTCGACACCGGGACAGGATTTTCTACGAGCAGTACTTC. This sequence encodes CSVRHRDRIFYEQYF.

This sequence joins TRBV9 and TRBJ1-4, with D possibly TRBD1 on 6 matching bases. Germline V gene data show CDR1 as SGDLS and CDR2 as YYNGEE. CDR3 size: 16 residues. Trimming took off 3 bases at V and 3 bases at J, with 15 bases between the two ends. CDR3 region: CASSAGATGSNEKLFF. The CDR3 DNA reads TGTGCCAGCAGCGCAGGAGCGACAGGCTCTAATGAAAAACTGTTTTTT. Full variable domain (remainder filled in from reference TRBV9 and TRBJ1-4): DSGVTQTPKHLITATGQRVTLRCSPRSGDLSVYWYQQSLDQGLQFLIQYYNGEERAKGNILERFSAQQFPDLHSELNLSSLELGDSALYFCASSAGATGSNEKLFFGSGTQLSVL.

The chain recombines TRBV6-4 with TRBJ1-5, with TRBD1 as a possible D gene (5 bases). The CDR3 totals 14 residues. V was clipped by 0 bases and J by 3 bases, with 6 bases between them. Germline lookup yields CDR1 MRHNA and CDR2 SNTAGT. This chain's CDR3 is CASSDSGDNQPQHF. Here the CDR3 DNA reads TGTGCCAGCAGTGACTCAGGGGACAATCAGCCCCAGCATTTT.

On this clonotype: One end of the junction varies from germline; a read error may be responsible. V usage is TRBV27 and J usage is TRBJ2-4; 11 bases match TRBD1. CDR1 and CDR2 (germline): MNHEY, SMNVEV (reference sequence). The CDR3 contains 16 residues. CDR3 sequence: CASSPRDRGSPGIRYF. The CDR3 DNA reads as TGTGCCAGCAGTCCCCGGGACAGGGGGAGCCCGGGGATTCGGTACTTC.

This chain uses TRBV12-3 or TRBV12-4 with TRBJ2-4; D unclear. The CDR3 has 14 amino acids. V was clipped by 4 bases and J by 0 bases, with 7 bases between them. The CDR3 reads CASSSWIAKNIQYF. The CDR3 nucleotides read TGTGCCAGCAGTTCATGGATAGCCAAAAACATTCAGTACTTC.

This clonotype was detected a few times. V usage is TRBV24-1 and J usage is TRBJ2-7; D unclear. CDR3 size: 15 residues. Germline V gene sequence: CDR1 KGHDR, CDR2 SFDVKD. V shed 8 bases and J shed 0 bases, with 16 bases lying between them. CDR3 DNA sequence: TGTGCCACCATCCCGACGGTGGATCTCTCCTACGAGCAGTACTTC. As protein: CATIPTVDLSYEQYF.

This clonotype was seen just once. This chain links TRBV5-5 with TRBJ2-1; D is unclear. The CDR3 extends over 16 amino acids. V lost 6 bases, J lost 0 bases, and 16 bases lay in between. CDR1 and CDR2 (germline): SGHKS, YYEKEE (reference sequence). CDR3 nucleotides: TGTGCCAGCAATAAAGGCACCGTTAACTCCTACAATGAGCAGTTCTTC. Protein product: CASNKGTVNSYNEQFF.